Each of the 10 T cell receptor beta chains below was sequenced from the same sample in a study of OX40 agonist ivuxolimab in advanced cancers. Sequencing was performed with immunoSEQ multiplex PCR; in TCRdb, only in-frame clones are kept and a portion is missing. The sample consists of around 67,000 clones, around 80% of them appearing once. The sequences come from CD4+ or CD8+ T cells sorted from blood, collected in a trial of the OX40 agonist ivuxolimab. These receptors came from an adult with an advanced solid tumor such as melanoma, head and neck, liver or kidney cancer.

The V and J genes are TRBV4-2 and TRBJ2-5, with 14 bases that match TRBD2. Germline V lookup: CDR1 LGHNA, CDR2 YNFKEQ. This CDR3 has 19 residues. The V and J ends lost 3 bases and 5 bases, in that order; junction bases with no gene match: 14. The DNA for the CDR3 is TGTGCCAGCAGCCAGGTTTGGGGACTAGCGGGAGAAGGGAGGGAGACCCAGTACTTC. It is translated as CASSQVWGLAGEGRETQYF.

The V gene is TRBV10-3, the J gene TRBJ2-3; no reliable D call. The germline CDR1 and CDR2 sequences are ENHRY and SYGVKD. V dropped 7 bases and J dropped 7 bases, with 15 bases sitting between them. The CDR3 sequence is 13 residues long. The CDR3 nucleotides are TGTGCCATCAAGGGCTCCCCAGAGAATACGCAGTATTTT. This gives the protein CAIKGSPENTQYF.

This rearrangement joins TRBV5-5 to TRBJ1-2; weak D call: TRBD1 (5 bases). Germline V gene sequence: CDR1 SGHKS, CDR2 YYEKEE (reference sequence). V lost 4 bases and J 5 bases, leaving 18 bases between the germline ends. CDR3 length: 15 amino acids. The CDR3 sequence is CASSQDHQGRYGYTF. In DNA, the CDR3 is TGTGCCAGCAGCCAAGATCACCAGGGAAGATATGGCTACACCTTC.

The rearrangement joins TRBV19 to TRBJ2-7; TRBD1 might be the D (6 bases). CDR3 length: 12 amino acids. V shed 6 bases and J shed 1 base, with 7 bases lying between them. The germline V gene encodes CDR1 LNHDA and CDR2 SQIVND (reference sequence). CDR3 DNA sequence: TGTGCCAGTAGGGACAGATCCTACGAGCAGTACTTC. This codes for CASRDRSYEQYF.

This chain uses TRBV13 with TRBJ1-5; D is possibly TRBD1 (5 bases). V lost 0 bases and J lost 11, with 17 bases in between. The CDR3 consists of 15 residues. Per the germline V gene, CDR1 is PRHDT and CDR2 is FYEKMQ (reference sequence). In DNA form, the CDR3 reads TGTGCCAGCAGCTTAGGAGGGCAGGGACTGATGGCCCAGCATTTT. This sequence encodes CASSLGGQGLMAQHF.

The V and J genes are TRBV2 and TRBJ1-5; perhaps TRBD1 as D (6 bases). The CDR3 spans 16 residues. CDR1 is SNHLY, CDR2 FYNNEI, per germline. V shed 1 base and J shed 4 bases, with 14 bases lying between them. CDR3 protein: CASSEEGGTPNQPQHF. In DNA, the CDR3 is TGTGCCAGCAGTGAAGAGGGTGGGACACCTAATCAGCCCCAGCATTTT.

V usage is TRBV6-6 and J usage is TRBJ2-1; D unresolved. Per the germline V gene, CDR1 is MNHNY and CDR2 is SVGAGI (reference sequence). The CDR3 totals 11 residues. V was clipped by 7 bases and J by 8 bases, with 9 bases between them. CDR3 sequence: CASKGGDEQFF. CDR3 in DNA: TGTGCCAGCAAAGGTGGAGATGAGCAGTTCTTC.

This chain connects TRBV5-6 to TRBJ1-5; D is ambiguous. CDR3 length: 16 amino acids. Germline CDR1 and CDR2: SGHDT and YYEEEE. The V end was cut by 3 bases, the J end by 1 base, with 14 bases between. The CDR3 loop reads CASSSARFVSNQPQHF. The CDR3 DNA reads as TGTGCCAGCAGCTCCGCCCGCTTTGTAAGCAATCAGCCCCAGCATTTT.

The chain's CDR3 is CASSAANSPLHF. The DNA for the CDR3 is TGTGCCAGCAGTGCCGCAAATTCACCCCTCCACTTT. The chain has TRBV27 and TRBJ1-6; D is unresolved. Deletions cut 5 bases from V and 7 bases from J, with 6 bases between. This CDR3 is built from 12 residues. Germline V gene lookup returns CDR1 MNHEY and CDR2 SMNVEV (reference sequence).

In its sample, this clone was seen once. This rearrangement joins TRBV10-3 to TRBJ2-3; TRBD1 aligns across 8 bases. The J segment lost 4 bases and the V segment lost 10 bases, leaving 13 bases of the junction unmatched. Looked up from germline, CDR1 is ENHRY and CDR2 is SYGVKD. The CDR3 runs to 15 residues. In DNA form, the CDR3 reads TGTGCCACCTGGCCCGGACAGGGCTTCGCAGATACGCAGTATTTT. This translates into CATWPGQGFADTQYF.